Shown below are 20 T cell receptor beta chains from a single sample sequenced in a study of Ad26.COV2.S vaccination and SARS-CoV-2 variants. Using immunoSEQ multiplex PCR, the repertoire was profiled, and TCRdb retains in-frame clones only, with some absent. The data contain about 500,000 clones, about 89% of them seen just once; the ten biggest clones take up more than 1.5%. Indicated treatment: about 20 received Ad26.COV2.S at low or high dose, single or two shots; several received placebo; per-sample allocation not given. Collection of samples fell on day 63 after the first vaccine or placebo injection. This material consisted of peripheral blood, taken in a trial of Ad26.COV2.S vaccine versus placebo. These receptors came from a person between 18 and 65 years old who received the Ad26.COV2.S COVID-19 vaccine or a placebo.

This chain links TRBV2 with TRBJ2-3; D is unclear. Germline V lookup: CDR1 SNHLY, CDR2 FYNNEI. Deletions cut 9 bases from V and 0 bases from J, with 4 bases between. This CDR3 has 11 amino acids. CDR3 residues: CASKSTDTQYF. The CDR3 coding sequence is TGTGCCAGTAAGAGCACAGATACGCAGTATTTT.

J is TRBJ2-5 and V is TRBV4-1, with a possible D match to TRBD1 (6 bases). Germline CDR1 is MGHRA and CDR2 is YSYEKL. Trimming pared 1 base from V and 6 bases from J, leaving 12 bases between. CDR3 length: 14 amino acids. The chain's CDR3 is CASSQVPRGQTQYF. CDR3 DNA sequence: TGCGCCAGCAGCCAAGTCCCCAGGGGACAGACCCAGTACTTC.

This clone was recorded once. The rearrangement uses TRBV9 and TRBJ2-1, with 9 bases matching TRBD1. After removal of 4 bases from V and 11 bases from J, the junction contained 22 bases not matched to a gene. Germline CDR1 and CDR2: SGDLS and YYNGEE. This CDR3 has 18 amino acids. The CDR3 spells CASSNHPQGDREIYKQFF. In DNA form, the CDR3 reads TGTGCCAGCAGCAACCACCCGCAAGGGGACAGGGAGATTTATAAGCAGTTCTTC.

CDR3 protein: CASSLGGTAAGYTF. The CDR3 coding sequence is TGTGCCAGCAGCTTAGGCGGGACAGCCGCGGGCTACACCTTC. The chain links TRBV7-9 to TRBJ1-2; 7 nucleotides align to TRBD1. The CDR3 is made up of 14 amino acids. J lost 8 bases, V lost 1 base, and 7 bases had no gene match. Germline V gene lookup returns CDR1 SEHNR and CDR2 FQNEAQ (reference sequence). The full variable domain, rest sourced from reference TRBV7-9 and TRBJ1-2, is DTGVSQNPRHKITKRGQNVTFRCDPISEHNRLYWYRQTLGQGPEFLTYFQNEAQLEKSRLLSDRFSAERPKGSFSTLEIQRTEQGDSAMYLCASSLGGTAAGYTFGSGTRLTVV.

The rearrangement joins TRBV5-5 to TRBJ1-2; D is unresolved. Trimming left V 0 bases short and J 2 bases short, with 8 bases between. Germline V lookup: CDR1 SGHKS, CDR2 YYEKEE (reference sequence). The CDR3 length is 14 residues. The CDR3 sequence: CASSLARGNYGYTF. CDR3 in DNA: TGTGCCAGCAGCTTGGCCCGGGGAAACTATGGCTACACCTTC.

The chain is built from TRBV12-1 and TRBJ1-6; the tabulated D call, TRBD1, remains unverified against the DNA. TRBV12-1 is a pseudogene segment. The length of the CDR3 is 17 residues. The CDR3 sequence is CASSPIFTGSYNSPLHF. In nucleotides, the CDR3 is TGTGCCAGCAGCCCAATTTTCACAGGCTCCTATAATTCACCCCTCCACTTT.

The table lists this clone with a count of one. The rearrangement links TRBV28 to TRBJ2-2; 9 bases match TRBD1. V was clipped by 1 base and J by 7 bases; unmatched bases: 16. The CDR3 extends over 19 amino acids. Germline V gene data show CDR1 as MDHEN and CDR2 as SYDVKM. CDR3 nucleotide sequence: TGTGCCAGCAGTTTATACGTATGGGACAGGGTTCGGAATAGCGGGGAGCTGTTTTTT. This sequence encodes CASSLYVWDRVRNSGELFF.

The chain couples TRBV19 to TRBJ1-3; D not resolved. In germline, CDR1 is LNHDA, CDR2 SQIVND (reference sequence). The germline V and J ends were trimmed by 9 bases and 0 bases, with 12 bases remaining between them. CDR3 size: 14 residues. DNA of the CDR3: TGTGCCAGCACGACGGCTAGCTCTGGAAACACCATATATTTT. Translation: CASTTASSGNTIYF.

The V gene is TRBV10-3, the J gene TRBJ2-2, with 11 positions matching TRBD2. V trimming: 0 bases; J trimming: 4 bases; junction bases outside the gene matches: 16. The CDR3 runs to 21 residues. Germline V gene sequence: CDR1 ENHRY, CDR2 SYGVKD. The CDR3 is CAISESTLILAGASGTGELFF. CDR3 nucleotides: TGTGCCATCAGTGAGTCGACTTTGATACTAGCGGGGGCCTCGGGCACCGGGGAGCTGTTTTTT.

CDR3 in DNA: TGTGCCAGCAGTTACTCGTTATCCAGTGGGGGTAAAGCTTTCTTT. This sequence encodes CASSYSLSSGGKAFF. The chain joins TRBV6-5 to TRBJ1-1, with D possibly being TRBD1 (5 bases). Germline loops: CDR1 MNHEY, CDR2 SVGAGI. This CDR3 is built from 15 residues. Trimming stripped 0 bases from V and 9 bases from J, with 17 bases between.

This clone was counted a single time. The gene calls are TRBV4-2 and TRBJ1-4; 8 nucleotides agree with TRBD1. Germline CDR1 reads LGHNA; CDR2 reads YNFKEQ. The CDR3 covers 17 residues. With V trimmed by 4 bases and J by 3 bases, 10 bases remained unmatched. Here the CDR3 reads CASSPPTGEVPNEKLFF. CDR3 DNA sequence: TGTGCCAGCAGCCCACCGACAGGGGAAGTCCCTAATGAAAAACTGTTTTTT.

The chain employs TRBV11-2 and TRBJ2-7; the match to TRBD2 covers 13 bases. The CDR3 has 16 residues. Germline values: CDR1 SGHAT, CDR2 FQNNGV. V shed 5 bases, J shed 9 bases, and the junction held 13 bases outside the gene matches. CDR3 sequence reads: CASSPGRTSGRLGQYF. CDR3 coding DNA: TGTGCCAGCAGCCCCGGCCGGACTAGCGGGAGACTTGGGCAGTACTTC.

The J gene is TRBJ2-3, the V gene TRBV15; 7 bases align to TRBD2. Trimming took 0 bases from V and 11 from J; bases not matched to a gene: 8. This CDR3 comprises 14 residues. CDR1 LNHNV and CDR2 YYDKDF come from the germline V gene (reference sequence). The CDR3 bases are TGTGCCACCAGCAGAGAGGGGGGGTTTTTTGGGCAGTATTTT. As protein: CATSREGGFFGQYF.

The chain carries TRBV28 and TRBJ2-7; D tentatively fits TRBD1 or TRBD2 (6 bases each). Germline V gene lookup returns CDR1 MDHEN and CDR2 SYDVKM. The CDR3 sequence is 13 residues long. Trimming removed 9 bases at V and 5 bases at J, with 17 bases between. In nucleotides, the CDR3 is TGTGCCAGTGGGTCTGGGGGGCACAACGAGCAGTACTTC. Translating gives CASGSGGHNEQYF.

There are a few counts of this clone. J is TRBJ1-4 and V is TRBV5-1, with D maybe TRBD1 (5 bases). Deletions cut 9 bases from V and 7 bases from J, with 16 bases between. The CDR3 is made up of 13 amino acids. Germline-derived CDR1 and CDR2 are SGHRS and YFSETQ. CDR3 in amino acids: CATRQSPGEKLFF. The CDR3 DNA follows: TGCGCCACCCGACAGTCTCCGGGTGAAAAACTGTTTTTT.

The chain uses TRBV5-8 and TRBJ2-1; tentatively, D is TRBD1 (5 bases). V lost 0 bases and J 4 bases, leaving 14 bases between the germline ends. Germline assignment: CDR1 SGHTS and CDR2 YDEGEE. The CDR3 runs 16 residues. The CDR3 region is CASSLVPGFNYNEQFF. Here the CDR3 DNA reads TGTGCCAGCAGCTTGGTTCCAGGGTTTAATTACAATGAGCAGTTCTTC.

The gene calls are TRBV9 and TRBJ1-3; no definite D call. The CDR3 runs 21 residues. Germline lookup yields CDR1 SGDLS and CDR2 YYNGEE. Trimming removed 3 bases from V and 0 bases from J, with 28 bases in between. The CDR3 region has the DNA TGTGCCAGCAGCGCTCTAGGTACCACTACCTCTAAATCAAACTCTGGAAACACCATATATTTT. This gives the protein CASSALGTTTSKSNSGNTIYF.

Worth noting for this clone: Other DNA sequences in the sample encode the same CDR3. The gene calls are TRBV27 and TRBJ2-3, with 10 bases matching TRBD2. Germline CDR1 and CDR2: MNHEY and SMNVEV (reference sequence). The CDR3 totals 15 residues. The ends lost 3 bases at V and 6 bases at J; junction bases unmatched: 6. The CDR3 region is CASSFLAGGLDTQYF. The CDR3 nucleotides are TGTGCCAGCAGTTTTTTAGCGGGGGGCCTGGATACGCAGTATTTT.

This clone was recorded a few times. The gene calls are TRBV9 and TRBJ2-7; 8 bases are shared with TRBD1. Unmatched junction bases numbered 6, after V lost 3 bases and J lost 4 bases. This CDR3 is 14 amino acids long. CDR1 is SGDLS, CDR2 YYNGEE, per germline. CDR3 sequence: CASSEGTGAYEQYF. CDR3 DNA: TGTGCCAGCAGCGAGGGGACAGGAGCATACGAGCAGTACTTC.

The CDR3: CSAIMSGELFF. CDR3 bases: TGCAGTGCTATCATGTCCGGGGAGCTGTTTTTT. The V call is TRBV20-1, the J call TRBJ2-2; D gene ambiguous. Per the germline V gene, CDR1 is DFQATT and CDR2 is SNEGSKA (reference sequence). V was shortened by 4 bases and J by 6 bases, with 6 bases between the two germline ends. The CDR3 has 11 residues.